This T cell receptor (beta chain) was sequenced during a study of blood T cell repertoires in COVID-19. Sequencing was performed with immunoSEQ multiplex PCR; in TCRdb, only in-frame clones are kept and a portion is missing. The table shows 55,000 to 90,000 clones, with 70% to 90% occurring only once. The CDR3 contains 15 residues. CDR1 and CDR2 from the germline V gene are SGHRS and YFSETQ. The trim removed 4 bases at V and 6 bases at J, leaving 7 bases unmatched. The J gene is TRBJ2-1, the V gene TRBV5-1, with TRBD2 matching 10 bases. The receptor comes from a human donor in a cohort sampled during active COVID-19. The sequenced sample was peripheral blood. The CDR3 DNA reads TGCGCCAGCAGCACCGTAGCGGGAGGTCCCAATGAGCAGTTCTTC. It encodes CASSTVAGGPNEQFF.